This T cell receptor (beta chain) was sequenced for a study of blood T cell repertoires in COVID-19. TCRdb keeps only in-frame clones here, not all; method: immunoSEQ multiplex PCR. The data contain fewer than 250,000 clones, around 86% of them singletons. The CDR3 extends over 15 amino acids. CDR1 and CDR2 (germline): SGHNT, YENEEA. Trimming shortened V by 5 bases and J by 0 bases, and 11 bases separated the two germline ends. The sequencing input was peripheral blood. This TCR came from a man aged 50 or older with COVID-19, enrolled during active disease. The chain joins TRBV11-3 to TRBJ1-3; possible D gene TRBD1, 6 bases. The DNA of the CDR3 is TGTGCCAGCAGCCCCGGACAGAGCTCTGGAAACACCATATATTTT. This translates into CASSPGQSSGNTIYF.